These 24 T cell receptor beta chains were all obtained from the same sample, sequenced in a study of T cells in Graves' hyperthyroidism and ophthalmopathy. Researchers amplified the TCR beta CDR3 regions from RNA transcripts. The HTBI primer set was used in a first-round RT-PCR of the TCR CDR3. MiXCR, applied by TCRdb to the multiplex PCR reads, yields one record per CDR3 protein. The sample has fewer than 350,000 distinct CDR3 sequences, 20% to 25% seen once. Sequenced material: blood. Every receptor here comes from a woman aged 50 to 60 with Graves' hyperthyroidism.

This clonotype was seen ten or more times. V is TRBV7-3 and J is TRBJ1-1; 7 bases line up with TRBD1. Germline V gene data show CDR1 as SGHTA and CDR2 as FQGTGA. With 5 bases clipped from V and 1 base from J, the junction kept 10 bases outside the gene matches. The CDR3 is 16 amino acids. The CDR3 here is CASSPGSGQTNTEAFF. The CDR3 region has the DNA TGTGCCAGCAGCCCGGGTTCGGGACAGACGAACACTGAAGCTTTCTTT.

About this clonotype: One junction end disagrees with the germline gene, perhaps due to a read error. The rearrangement uses TRBV9 and TRBJ2-2; 8 positions match TRBD2. Germline CDR1 reads SGDLS; CDR2 reads YYNGEE. The CDR3 is 20 amino acids. DNA of the CDR3: TGTGCCAGCGGCGTAGCTCGGGGGGGAGCGCTAGCGGCTAACACCGGGGAGCTGTTTTTT. Encoded protein: CASGVARGGALAANTGELFF.

This clonotype was recorded at least ten times. The V gene is TRBV5-1, the J gene TRBJ2-1; 7 positions match TRBD2. V was pared by 5 bases and J by 3 bases, with 11 bases of the junction left unmatched. CDR3 size: 16 residues. CDR1 and CDR2 (germline): SGHRS, YFSETQ. CDR3 DNA sequence: TGCGCCAGCAGGATCGTCGGCGGGAGCCTCTACAATGAGCAGTTCTTC. Protein sequence: CASRIVGGSLYNEQFF.

In this sample, this clonotype turned up many times. The V and J genes are TRBV6-1 and TRBJ2-7; TRBD2 agrees at 8 bases. Germline values: CDR1 MNHNS, CDR2 SASEGT. The CDR3 is 18 amino acids. V trimming: 3 bases; J trimming: 3 bases; junction bases outside the gene matches: 16. Here the CDR3 DNA reads TGTGCCAGCAGTGACCCTGGGACGGTCTCCCGGGGGGGCTACGAGCAGTACTTC. Protein product: CASSDPGTVSRGGYEQYF.

CDR3 coding DNA: TGTGCCAGTAGTCCGGGGACAGGGGGCCACCTCAAGCAGTTCTTC. Its protein is CASSPGTGGHLKQFF. The chain couples TRBV19 to TRBJ2-1; the match to TRBD1 covers 12 bases. Germline V CDR1 and CDR2: LNHDA, SQIVND (reference sequence). CDR3 length: 15 residues. Unmatched junction bases numbered 10, after V lost 5 bases and J lost 11 bases.

This clonotype was picked up many times. The genes are TRBV28 and TRBJ2-7, with 7 bases identical to TRBD2. There are 16 residues in the CDR3. Trimming cost V 5 bases and J 0 bases; bases outside gene matches: 10. Germline V gene sequence: CDR1 MDHEN, CDR2 SYDVKM. CDR3 protein: CASSTWVGGSSYEQYF. The CDR3 nucleotides read TGTGCCAGCAGTACCTGGGTGGGAGGGAGCTCCTACGAGCAGTACTTC.

This clonotype was counted at least ten times. The chain recombines TRBV7-6 with TRBJ1-1; D is ambiguous. Germline assignment: CDR1 SGHVS and CDR2 FNYEAQ. CDR3 length: 14 amino acids. The V gene lost 1 base and the J gene lost 2 bases, with 8 bases spanning the gap. The CDR3 sequence: CASSLVNSNTEAFF. The CDR3 DNA reads TGTGCCAGCAGCTTAGTGAACTCTAACACTGAAGCTTTCTTT.

This clonotype was recorded at least ten times. The V call is TRBV30, the J call TRBJ1-1; perhaps TRBD1 as D (6 bases). Trimming left V 0 bases short and J 4 bases short, with 12 bases between. This CDR3 has 14 amino acids. Germline CDR1 and CDR2: GTSNPN and SVGIG (reference sequence). DNA of the CDR3: TGTGCCTGGAGTGTGGGACTACAGGGCACTGAAGCTTTCTTT. Translating gives CAWSVGLQGTEAFF.

This clonotype was picked up a small number of times. Possible read error: a much larger clone is one base away. The chain combines TRBV7-8 with TRBJ2-1, with 7 bases matching TRBD2. The CDR3 totals 16 residues. Germline V gene lookup returns CDR1 SGHVS and CDR2 FQNEAQ. The CDR3 protein is CASSSRRPGTNNEQSF. CDR3 in DNA: TGTGCCAGCAGTTCTAGGAGACCGGGGACTAACAATGAGCAGTCCTTC.

Ten or more counts support this clonotype. The chain uses TRBV18 and TRBJ2-7; TRBD2 is a possible D gene (6 bases). The CDR3 is 17 residues long. V was trimmed by 3 bases and J by 2 bases, leaving 20 bases between them. Germline values: CDR1 KGHSH, CDR2 LQKENI. CDR3 in DNA: TGTGCCAGCTCACCGAAGGGGCTGGGAGGTCCAACCTACGAGCAGTACTTC. Translated: CASSPKGLGGPTYEQYF.

This clonotype was picked up many times. The genes are TRBV20-1 and TRBJ2-7; D gene uncertain. The V gene's germline CDR1 is DFQATT and CDR2 SNEGSKA (reference sequence). Between the trimmed V and J ends, which lost 1 base and 1 base, there was a span of 8 bases. The CDR3 runs to 13 residues. This CDR3 is CSARVPTSYEQYF. CDR3 in DNA: TGCAGTGCTAGAGTACCTACATCCTACGAGCAGTACTTC.

Details on this clonotype: This clone may be a read error of a much larger clone one base away. CDR3 sequence: CASSLKNVRTGELFF. The CDR3 bases are TGTGCCAGCAGCCTTAAGAACGTCCGGACCGGGGAGCTGTTTTTT. The rearrangement joins TRBV2 to TRBJ2-2, with D uncertain. Trimming cost V 6 bases and J 5 bases, with 16 bases left between them. This CDR3 contains 15 residues. Germline loops: CDR1 SNHLY, CDR2 FYNNEI.

This clonotype was recorded many times. The rearrangement links TRBV28 to TRBJ2-1; 9 bases line up with TRBD1. Germline-derived CDR1 and CDR2 are MDHEN and SYDVKM. The CDR3 is 15 residues long. J lost 7 bases, V lost 6 bases, and 10 bases had no gene match. The DNA for the CDR3 is TGTGCCAGCAGCAACCCGGGGACAGGGAGGAATGAGCAGTTCTTC. Translated, it gives CASSNPGTGRNEQFF.

This clonotype was detected ten times or more. This sequence joins TRBV10-1 and TRBJ2-7; D possibly corresponds to TRBD2 (6 bases). This CDR3 comprises 14 residues. From germline, CDR1 is WNHNN and CDR2 SYGVQD (reference sequence). Between the trimmed V and J ends, which lost 5 bases and 3 bases, there was a span of 14 bases. The CDR3, as DNA: TGCGCCAGCAGTCCGGCAGGGAGGAACTACGAGCAGTACTTC. It encodes CASSPAGRNYEQYF.

At least ten counts were recorded for this clonotype. The chain couples TRBV28 to TRBJ1-2, with 9 positions matching TRBD1. The trim removed 3 bases at V and 4 bases at J, leaving 6 bases unmatched. From germline, CDR1 is MDHEN and CDR2 SYDVKM. The CDR3 totals 15 residues. CDR3 sequence (DNA): TGTGCCAGCAGTTTCACAGGGGGCGGGAGCTATGGCTACACCTTC. It translates to CASSFTGGGSYGYTF.

The V call is TRBV19, the J call TRBJ2-4, with 9 bases lining up with TRBD1. The CDR3 covers 14 residues. Per germline, CDR1 LNHDA and CDR2 SQIVND (reference sequence). J lost 1 base, V lost 8 bases, and 3 bases had no gene match. CDR3 amino acids: CASATGGAKNIQYF. The DNA of the CDR3 is TGTGCCAGTGCGACAGGGGGTGCCAAAAACATTCAGTACTTC. The entire variable domain, with the rest obtained from reference TRBV19 and TRBJ2-4, is as follows: DGGITQSPKYLFRKEGQNVTLSCEQNLNHDAMYWYRQDPGQGLRLIYYSQIVNDFQKGDIAEGYSVSREKKESFPLTVTSAQKNPTAFYLCASATGGAKNIQYFGAGTRLSVL.

The gene calls are TRBV6-4 and TRBJ2-1, with 9 positions matching TRBD1. V lost 5 bases and J lost 10; bases outside the gene matches: 24. Germline loops: CDR1 MRHNA, CDR2 SNTAGT. This CDR3 has 19 residues. CDR3 coding DNA: TGTGCCAGCAGTCTTACCGGGACAGGGTCGGCGGTGGAGAGACACGAGCAGTTCTTC. Encoded protein: CASSLTGTGSAVERHEQFF.

This clonotype was counted ten times or more. This chain links TRBV12-3 or TRBV12-4 with TRBJ2-1; 10 bases line up with TRBD2. Trimming at V came to 4 bases and at J to 3 bases, leaving 0 bases not matched to a gene. This CDR3 comprises 14 residues. Here the CDR3 DNA reads TGTGCCAGCAGTTCTAGCGGGAGCTACAATGAGCAGTTCTTC. Amino acids: CASSSSGSYNEQFF.

The V gene is TRBV7-2, the J gene TRBJ1-2; maybe TRBD1 (6 bases). V gave up 0 bases and J gave up 7 bases, with 15 bases separating them. The V gene's germline CDR1 is SGHTA and CDR2 FQGNSA. This CDR3 has 15 residues. This chain's CDR3 is CASSLALPGASGYTF. CDR3 bases: TGTGCCAGCAGCTTAGCGCTTCCGGGGGCTTCTGGCTACACCTTC. The whole variable domain, remainder taken from reference TRBV7-2 and TRBJ1-2, is GAGVSQSPSNKVTEKGKDVELRCDPISGHTALYWYRQSLGQGLEFLIYFQGNSAPDKSGLPSDRFSAERTGGSVSTLTIQRTQQEDSAVYLCASSLALPGASGYTFGSGTRLTVV.

The rearrangement uses TRBV20-1 and TRBJ1-5; D is undetermined. Trimming removed 6 bases from V and 3 bases from J, with 9 bases in between. Germline V CDR1 and CDR2: DFQATT, SNEGSKA (reference sequence). The CDR3 contains 12 residues. CDR3 sequence reads: CSAADTNQPQHF. The CDR3 coding sequence is TGCAGTGCCGCCGATACCAATCAGCCCCAGCATTTT.

Only a few counts were recorded for this clonotype. The rearrangement joins TRBV5-5 to TRBJ2-1, with 13 bases that match TRBD2. The CDR3 totals 18 residues. V lost 3 bases and J lost 7; bases outside the gene matches: 13. Germline V gives CDR1 SGHKS, CDR2 YYEKEE (reference sequence). The CDR3 DNA reads as TGTGCCAGCAGCTCCTGGACTAGCGGGAGAGGGTTACAGAATGAGCAGTTCTTC. Translating gives CASSSWTSGRGLQNEQFF.

V gene TRBV19 combines with J gene TRBJ1-1; a possible D gene is TRBD1 (5 bases). The V and J ends lost 3 bases and 0 bases respectively, with 11 bases between them. This CDR3 has 15 residues. Germline-derived CDR1 and CDR2 are LNHDA and SQIVND (reference sequence). The DNA of the CDR3 is TGTGCCAGTAGTATTTTCCCAGGGCTGAACACTGAAGCTTTCTTT. It specifies CASSIFPGLNTEAFF.

V and J are TRBV10-3 and TRBJ2-2, with TRBD1 matching 8 bases. The CDR3 covers 16 residues. Germline V gene lookup returns CDR1 ENHRY and CDR2 SYGVKD. V gave up 0 bases and J gave up 5 bases; unmatched junction bases: 5. In nucleotides, the CDR3 is TGTGCCATCAGTGAGTCTAGGACAGGGAGAACCGGGGAGCTGTTTTTT. Translating gives CAISESRTGRTGELFF.

Ten or more counts support this clonotype. The V call is TRBV2, the J call TRBJ2-6; D may be TRBD1 or TRBD2 (5 bases each). There are 15 residues in the CDR3. Germline CDR1 and CDR2: SNHLY and FYNNEI. The germline V and J ends were trimmed by 8 bases and 4 bases, with 15 bases remaining between them. The CDR3 region is CASRRDRTGANVLTF. The DNA for the CDR3 is TGTGCCAGCCGTAGGGACCGAACCGGGGCCAACGTCCTGACTTTC.